The entry below gives a single T cell receptor beta chain sequence along with its context. This receptor's antigen is unknown. No much larger clone exists at a distance of one base, and base qualities are not known. In the germline V gene (reference sequence), CDR1 corresponds to MNHEY and CDR2 to SMNVEV. V was cut back by 8 bases and J by 3 bases, leaving a gap of 14 bases between them. The CDR3 holds 14 amino acids from the cysteine to the phenylalanine. The kept DNA is CDR3 alone, 42 bases in frame from the first base. Sequenced using an Illumina HiSeq 1500. TCRdb took the public reads, trimmed them with fastp at Q25, ran MiXCR for clone calling and kept in-frame beta chains. Rows are combined by CDR3 protein, so each entry shows the most common genes and DNA. Present in this sample are approximately 1,000,000 distinct CDR3 sequences, roughly 30% of which were seen just once. The top ten constitute around an eighth of the sample.

This sample stems from a study of T cell repertoires in cytomegalovirus infection (dated by TCRdb to the late 2010s). With respect to the entire study: The peptide stimulations were aimed at well-studied HLA-B-restricted epitopes as well as recently identified HLA-C-restricted CMV epitopes, whose presentation resists viral immunomodulation. Donor HLA type was relevant to the analysis, as public TCR beta signatures indicated carriage of CMV infection together with the matching HLA type.

The investigation overall reported the following: Carriers of CMV infection plus the relevant HLA type were discriminated by the cumulative frequency of public TCR beta family members in the study cohort and in an independent approximately 360-donor cohort. The ex vivo response was dominated by HLA-C-restricted CMV-specific TCR beta clonotypes, which also provided the single most frequent clonotype in two of eight donors.

The treatment or condition label, read with the paper, signifies: in vitro stimulation with specific CMV peptide epitopes to enrich CMV-specific T cells. The receptor's source is a human donor in good health (CMV status not recorded). Some clones in this sample may be carry-over from other donors' samples. The chain is encoded by TRBV27 joined to TRBJ2-1; no D gene is confidently identified. Source: cultured CD8+ T cells from PBMCs, taken from culture after CMV antigen stimulation. The sequence in DNA is TGTGCCAGCTGCCATGGAGACCTCTACAATGAGCAGTTCTTC. This encodes CASCHGDLYNEQFF.